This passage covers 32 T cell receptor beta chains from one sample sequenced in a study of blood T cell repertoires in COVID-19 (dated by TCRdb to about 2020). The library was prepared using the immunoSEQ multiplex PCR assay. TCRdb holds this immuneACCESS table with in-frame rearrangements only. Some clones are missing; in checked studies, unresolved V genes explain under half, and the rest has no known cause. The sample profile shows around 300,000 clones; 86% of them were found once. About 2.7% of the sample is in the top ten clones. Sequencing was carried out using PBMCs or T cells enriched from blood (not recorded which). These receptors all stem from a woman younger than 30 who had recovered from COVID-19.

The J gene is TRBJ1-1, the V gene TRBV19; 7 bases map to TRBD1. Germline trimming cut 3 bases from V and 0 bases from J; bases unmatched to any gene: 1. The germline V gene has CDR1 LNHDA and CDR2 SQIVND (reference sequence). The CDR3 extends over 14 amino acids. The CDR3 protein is CASSIGQVNTEAFF. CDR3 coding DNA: TGTGCCAGTAGTATTGGACAGGTGAACACTGAAGCTTTCTTT.

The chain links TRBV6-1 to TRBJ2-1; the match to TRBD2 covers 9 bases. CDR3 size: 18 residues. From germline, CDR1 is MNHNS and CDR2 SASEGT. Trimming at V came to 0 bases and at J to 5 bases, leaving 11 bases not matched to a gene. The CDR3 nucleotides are TGTGCCAGCAGTGAAGCGCGTTTCGTAGCGGGGGCCAACAATGAGCAGTTCTTC. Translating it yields CASSEARFVAGANNEQFF.

CDR3 sequence reads: CASSQAAGRDSPLHF. As DNA, the CDR3 is TGTGCCAGCAGCCAAGCCGCGGGTAGGGATTCACCCCTCCACTTT. The chain has TRBV7-6 and TRBJ1-6; no firm D call. Germline V gene lookup returns CDR1 SGHVS and CDR2 FNYEAQ. There are 15 residues in the CDR3. Trimming took off 5 bases at V and 8 bases at J, with 16 bases between the two ends. Based on the CDR3 plus reference TRBV7-6 and TRBJ1-6, the full variable domain is GAGVSQSPRYKVTKRGQDVALRCDPISGHVSLYWYRQALGQGPEFLTYFNYEAQQDKSGLPNDRFSAERPEGSISTLTIQRTEQRDSAMYRCASSQAAGRDSPLHFGNGTRLTVT.

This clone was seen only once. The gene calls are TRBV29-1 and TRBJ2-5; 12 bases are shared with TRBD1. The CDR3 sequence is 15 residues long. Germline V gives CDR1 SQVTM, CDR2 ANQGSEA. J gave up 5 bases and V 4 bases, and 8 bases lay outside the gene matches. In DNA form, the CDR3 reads TGCAGCGTTGTTGGGACAGGGGGCTCGTATGAGACCCAGTACTTC. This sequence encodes CSVVGTGGSYETQYF.

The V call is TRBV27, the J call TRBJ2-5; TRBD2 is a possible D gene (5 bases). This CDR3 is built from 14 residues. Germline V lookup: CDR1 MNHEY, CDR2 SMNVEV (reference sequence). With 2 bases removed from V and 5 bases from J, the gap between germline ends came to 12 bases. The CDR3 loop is CASSLRRPGETQYF. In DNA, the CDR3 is TGTGCCAGCAGTTTACGCCGGCCGGGGGAGACCCAGTACTTC.

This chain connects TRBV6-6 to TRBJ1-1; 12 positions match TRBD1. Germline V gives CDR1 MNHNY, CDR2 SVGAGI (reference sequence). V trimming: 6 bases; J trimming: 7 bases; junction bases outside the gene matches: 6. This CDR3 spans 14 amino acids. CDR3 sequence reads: CASRGQGASGEAFF. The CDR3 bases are TGTGCCAGCAGGGGACAGGGGGCATCGGGTGAAGCTTTCTTT.

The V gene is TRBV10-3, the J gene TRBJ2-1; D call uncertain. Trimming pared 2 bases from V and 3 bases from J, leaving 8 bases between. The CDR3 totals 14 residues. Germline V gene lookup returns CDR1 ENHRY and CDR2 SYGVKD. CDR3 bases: TGTGCCATCAGTGAGACTAAAGACTACAATGAGCAGTTCTTC. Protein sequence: CAISETKDYNEQFF.

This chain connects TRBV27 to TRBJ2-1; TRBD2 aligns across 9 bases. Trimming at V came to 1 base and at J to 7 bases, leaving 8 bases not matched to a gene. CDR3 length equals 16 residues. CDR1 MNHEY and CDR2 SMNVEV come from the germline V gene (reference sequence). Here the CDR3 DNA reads TGTGCCAGCAGTTTATACTTAGCGGGAGTACAGAATGAGCAGTTCTTC. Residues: CASSLYLAGVQNEQFF.

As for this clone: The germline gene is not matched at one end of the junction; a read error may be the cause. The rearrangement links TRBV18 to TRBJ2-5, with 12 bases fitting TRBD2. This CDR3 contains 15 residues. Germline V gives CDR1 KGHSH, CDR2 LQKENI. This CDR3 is CASSPLAGGQETQYF. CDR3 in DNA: TGTGCCAGCTCCCCACTAGCGGGGGGACAAGAGACCCAGTACTTC.

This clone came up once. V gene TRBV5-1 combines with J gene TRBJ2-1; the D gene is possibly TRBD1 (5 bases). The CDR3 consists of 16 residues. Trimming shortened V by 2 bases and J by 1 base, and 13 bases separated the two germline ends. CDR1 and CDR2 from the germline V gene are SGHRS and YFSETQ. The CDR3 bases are TGCGCCAGCAGCTTTGATCAGGGTTCTTCCTACAATGAGCAGTTCTTC. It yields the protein CASSFDQGSSYNEQFF.

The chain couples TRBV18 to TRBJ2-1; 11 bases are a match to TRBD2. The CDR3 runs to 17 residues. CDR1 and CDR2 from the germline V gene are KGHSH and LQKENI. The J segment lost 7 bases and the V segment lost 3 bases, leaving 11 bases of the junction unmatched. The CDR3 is CASSPASLAGVENEQFF. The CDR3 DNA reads TGTGCCAGCTCACCCGCCTCACTAGCGGGAGTTGAAAATGAGCAGTTCTTC.

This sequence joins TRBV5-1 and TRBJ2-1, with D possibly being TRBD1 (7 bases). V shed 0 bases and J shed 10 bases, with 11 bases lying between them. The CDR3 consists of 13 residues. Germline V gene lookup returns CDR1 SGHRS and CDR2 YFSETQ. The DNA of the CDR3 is TGCGCCAGCAGCTTGGAGGGGGCGGGGGAGCAGTTCTTC. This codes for CASSLEGAGEQFF.

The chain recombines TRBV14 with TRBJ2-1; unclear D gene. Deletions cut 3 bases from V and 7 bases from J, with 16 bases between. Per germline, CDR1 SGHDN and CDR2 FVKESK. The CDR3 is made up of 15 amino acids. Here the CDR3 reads CASSQREALLNEQFF. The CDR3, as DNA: TGTGCCAGCAGCCAGAGAGAGGCATTATTGAATGAGCAGTTCTTC.

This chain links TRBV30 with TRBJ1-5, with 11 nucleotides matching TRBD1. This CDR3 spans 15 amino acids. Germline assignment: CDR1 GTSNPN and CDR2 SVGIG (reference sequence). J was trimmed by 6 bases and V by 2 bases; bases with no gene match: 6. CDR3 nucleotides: TGTGCCTGGAGTAATTTGGGACAGGGGGTTCAGCCCCAGCATTTT. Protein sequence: CAWSNLGQGVQPQHF.

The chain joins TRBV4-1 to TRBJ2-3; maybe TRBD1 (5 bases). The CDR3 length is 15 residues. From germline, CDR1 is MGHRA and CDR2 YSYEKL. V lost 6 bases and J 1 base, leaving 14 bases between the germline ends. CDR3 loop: CASRMGLRGTDTQYF. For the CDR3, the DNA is TGCGCCAGCAGAATGGGGCTTCGGGGCACAGATACGCAGTATTTT.

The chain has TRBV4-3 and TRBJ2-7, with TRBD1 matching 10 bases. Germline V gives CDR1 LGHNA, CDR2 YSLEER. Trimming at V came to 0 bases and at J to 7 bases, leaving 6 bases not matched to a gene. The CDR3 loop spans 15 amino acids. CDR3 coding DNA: TGCGCCAGCAGCCAAGAGACAGGGGGCTTCGGGGAGCAGTACTTC. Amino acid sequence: CASSQETGGFGEQYF.

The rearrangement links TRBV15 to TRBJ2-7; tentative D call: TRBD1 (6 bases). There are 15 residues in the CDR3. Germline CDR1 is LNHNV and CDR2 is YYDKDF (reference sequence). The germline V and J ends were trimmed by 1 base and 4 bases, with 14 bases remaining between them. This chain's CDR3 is CATSRGQGRLYEQYF. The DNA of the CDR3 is TGTGCCACCAGCAGAGGCCAGGGGCGCTTATACGAGCAGTACTTC.

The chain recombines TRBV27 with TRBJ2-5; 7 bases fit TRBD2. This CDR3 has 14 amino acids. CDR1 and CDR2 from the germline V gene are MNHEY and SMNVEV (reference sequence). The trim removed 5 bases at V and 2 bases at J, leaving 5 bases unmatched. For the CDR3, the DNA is TGTGCCAGCAGTGGAGCTAGCGGACAAGAGACCCAGTACTTC. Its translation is CASSGASGQETQYF.

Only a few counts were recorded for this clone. CDR3 in amino acids: CASSQEGWTLYSGNTIYF. The DNA for the CDR3 is TGTGCCAGCAGCCAAGAAGGCTGGACACTATACTCTGGAAACACCATATATTTT. The chain couples TRBV3-1 (or the pseudogene TRBV3-2) to TRBJ1-3, with a possible D match to TRBD1 (5 bases). CDR1 LGHDT and CDR2 YNNKEL come from the germline V gene (reference sequence). This CDR3 has 18 amino acids. V was clipped by 0 bases and J by 0 bases, with 15 bases between them.

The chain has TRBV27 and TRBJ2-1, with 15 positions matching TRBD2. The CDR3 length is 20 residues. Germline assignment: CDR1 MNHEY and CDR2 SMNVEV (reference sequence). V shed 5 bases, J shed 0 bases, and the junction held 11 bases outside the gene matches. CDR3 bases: TGTGCCAGCAGTGCGCTGGGACTAGCGGGAGGAACCAGCTCCTACAATGAGCAGTTCTTC. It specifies CASSALGLAGGTSSYNEQFF.

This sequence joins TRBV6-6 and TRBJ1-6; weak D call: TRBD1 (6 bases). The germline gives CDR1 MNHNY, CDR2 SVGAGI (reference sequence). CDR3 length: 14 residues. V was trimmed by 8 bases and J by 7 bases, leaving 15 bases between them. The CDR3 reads CASAETGLNSPLHF. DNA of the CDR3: TGTGCCAGCGCAGAGACAGGCCTAAATTCACCCCTCCACTTT.

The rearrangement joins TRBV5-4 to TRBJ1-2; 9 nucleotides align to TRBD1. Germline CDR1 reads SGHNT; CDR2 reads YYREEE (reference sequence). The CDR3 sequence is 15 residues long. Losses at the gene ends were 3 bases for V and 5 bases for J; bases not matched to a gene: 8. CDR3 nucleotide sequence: TGTGCCAGCAGCTCGGACAGGGGCCTAGGATATGGCTACACCTTC. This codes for CASSSDRGLGYGYTF. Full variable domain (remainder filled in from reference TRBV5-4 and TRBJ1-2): ETGVTQSPTHLIKTRGQQVTLRCSSQSGHNTVSWYQQALGQGPQFIFQYYREEENGRGNFPPRFSGLQFPNYSSELNVNALELDDSALYLCASSSDRGLGYGYTFGSGTRLTVV.

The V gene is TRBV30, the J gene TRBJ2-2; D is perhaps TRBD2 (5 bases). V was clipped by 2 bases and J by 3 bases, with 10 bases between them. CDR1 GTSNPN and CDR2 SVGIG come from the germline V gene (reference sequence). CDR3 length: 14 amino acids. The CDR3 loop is CAWSWRSDTGELFF. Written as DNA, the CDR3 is TGTGCCTGGAGTTGGAGGAGCGACACCGGGGAGCTGTTTTTT.

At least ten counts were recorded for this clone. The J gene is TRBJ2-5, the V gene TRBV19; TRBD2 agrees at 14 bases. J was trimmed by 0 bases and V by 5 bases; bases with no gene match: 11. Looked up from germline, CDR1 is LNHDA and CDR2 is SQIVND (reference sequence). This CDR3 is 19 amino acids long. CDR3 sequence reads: CASSQDSGLAGGNQETQYF. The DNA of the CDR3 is TGTGCCAGTAGTCAAGATTCTGGACTAGCGGGGGGAAACCAAGAGACCCAGTACTTC.

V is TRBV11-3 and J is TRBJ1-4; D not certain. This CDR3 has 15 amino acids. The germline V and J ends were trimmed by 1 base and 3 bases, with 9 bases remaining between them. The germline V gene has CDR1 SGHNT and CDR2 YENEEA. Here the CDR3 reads CASSLGAVANEKLFF. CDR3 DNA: TGTGCCAGCAGCTTAGGGGCAGTGGCTAATGAAAAACTGTTTTTT.

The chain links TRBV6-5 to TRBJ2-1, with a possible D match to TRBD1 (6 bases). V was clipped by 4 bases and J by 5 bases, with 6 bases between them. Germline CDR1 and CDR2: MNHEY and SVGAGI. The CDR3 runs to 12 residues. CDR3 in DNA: TGTGCCAGCAGTTGGGGGCACAATGAGCAGTTCTTC. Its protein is CASSWGHNEQFF.

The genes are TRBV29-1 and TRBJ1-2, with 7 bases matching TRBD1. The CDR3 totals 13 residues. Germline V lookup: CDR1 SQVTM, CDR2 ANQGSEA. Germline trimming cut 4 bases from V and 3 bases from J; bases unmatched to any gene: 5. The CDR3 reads CSVVQGTDYGYTF. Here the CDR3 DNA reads TGCAGCGTTGTACAGGGGACGGACTATGGCTACACCTTC.

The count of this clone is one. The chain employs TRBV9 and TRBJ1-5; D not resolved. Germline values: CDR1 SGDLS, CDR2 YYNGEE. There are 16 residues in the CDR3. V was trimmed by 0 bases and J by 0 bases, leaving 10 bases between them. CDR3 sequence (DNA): TGTGCCAGCAGCGTAGTGGGAGGCAGTAGCAATCAGCCCCAGCATTTT. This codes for CASSVVGGSSNQPQHF.

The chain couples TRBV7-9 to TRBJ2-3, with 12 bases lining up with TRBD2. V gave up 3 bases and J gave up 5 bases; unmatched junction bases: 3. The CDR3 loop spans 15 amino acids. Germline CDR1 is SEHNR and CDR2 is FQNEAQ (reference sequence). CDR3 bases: TGTGCCAGCAGCTTTCTAGCGGGAGGGGGAGATACGCAGTATTTT. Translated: CASSFLAGGGDTQYF.

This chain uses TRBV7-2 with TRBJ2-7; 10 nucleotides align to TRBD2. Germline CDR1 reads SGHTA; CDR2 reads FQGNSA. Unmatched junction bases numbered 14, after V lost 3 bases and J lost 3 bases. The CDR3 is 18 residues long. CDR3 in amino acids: CASSFKYNRTSGRYEQYF. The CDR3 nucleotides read TGTGCCAGCAGCTTCAAGTACAACCGGACTAGCGGACGCTACGAGCAGTACTTC.

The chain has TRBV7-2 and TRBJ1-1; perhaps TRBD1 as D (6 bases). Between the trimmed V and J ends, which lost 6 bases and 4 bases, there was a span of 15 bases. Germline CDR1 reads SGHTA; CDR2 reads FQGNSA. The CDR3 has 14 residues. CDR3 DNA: TGTGCCAGCAGTCCAACGCGGGGGGCCACTGAAGCTTTCTTT. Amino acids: CASSPTRGATEAFF.

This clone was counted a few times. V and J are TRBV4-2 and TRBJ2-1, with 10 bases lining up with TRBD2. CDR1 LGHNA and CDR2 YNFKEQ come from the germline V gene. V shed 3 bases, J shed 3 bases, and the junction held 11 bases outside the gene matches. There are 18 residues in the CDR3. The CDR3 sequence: CASSQSSGSGVIYNEQFF. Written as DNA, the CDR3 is TGTGCCAGCAGCCAGTCTAGCGGGAGTGGAGTGATCTACAATGAGCAGTTCTTC.